Sequencing of this T cell receptor beta chain was carried out in a study of T cells in Graves' hyperthyroidism and ophthalmopathy. Study as a whole: Peripheral blood was taken when the disease was first diagnosed, before any treatment began.

Amplified regions were TCR beta CDR3 sequences from RNA transcripts. An initial round of RT-PCR targeting the TCR CDR3 relied on the HTBI primer set. TCRdb re-derived calls from the multiplex PCR reads in MiXCR, one entry per CDR3 protein. Among under 650,000 distinct CDR3 sequences listed, 15% to 20% were seen once. Graves' hyperthyroidism is called stable when ophthalmopathy does not progress within 18 months. Diagnoses rested on clinical symptoms, serum thyroxine and TRAb, thyroid ultrasound and orbital computed tomography. About 10 ml fresh peripheral blood yielded the PBMCs. This clonotype was detected ten times or more. Source material: blood. The sequence was collected from a woman aged 25 to 39 with Graves' hyperthyroidism.

CDR3 nucleotides: TGTGCCAGCAGCTTAGGTCTTCTGCTTGAACAAGAGACCCAGTACTTC. Translated, it gives CASSLGLLLEQETQYF. The genes are TRBV11-2 and TRBJ2-5; D unresolved. The CDR3 totals 16 residues. Germline-derived CDR1 and CDR2 are SGHAT and FQNNGV. Trimming removed 1 base at V and 2 bases at J, with 14 bases between.